This T cell receptor beta chain was sequenced for a study of cytomegalovirus exposure and HLA in healthy donors. Data came from immunoSEQ multiplex PCR; TCRdb stores just in-frame clones and leaves some out. This table holds about 110,000 clones, more than 70% found once. This CDR3 is built from 16 residues. Germline CDR1 and CDR2: SGHDN and FVKESK. Unmatched junction bases numbered 4, after V lost 0 bases and J lost 4 bases. This TCR was sampled from a woman under 30 in good health and CMV-seronegative. V usage is TRBV14 and J usage is TRBJ2-2; 8 bases are a match to TRBD1. Sequenced: PBMCs. In DNA form, the CDR3 reads TGTGCCAGCAGCCAAGATCCAGGGGGCATCACCGGGGAGCTGTTTTTT. This encodes CASSQDPGGITGELFF.